These 9 T cell receptor beta chains were all obtained from the same sample, sequenced in a study of blood T cells in healthy people across ages. With a J-beta primer mix and a sample-barcoded 5' primer, a second PCR ran roughly 6 to 11 cycles. TCRdb passed the 5' RACE reads through MiXCR, listing each CDR3 protein once. The sample lists around 1,500,000 distinct CDR3 sequences, 28% occurring once. Sequenced input: blood. The receptors were gathered from a woman between 25 and 40 years old in good health.

The chain is built from TRBV19 and TRBJ1-2, with D unclear. The V gene lost 9 bases and the J gene lost 3 bases, with 8 bases spanning the gap. The germline V gene has CDR1 LNHDA and CDR2 SQIVND (reference sequence). This CDR3 contains 11 residues. CDR3 residues: CASLTDYGYTF. In DNA, the CDR3 is TGTGCCAGCTTAACGGACTATGGCTACACCTTC.

This clonotype has just a few counts. CDR3 DNA: TGTGCCAGCTCACCAGTCGGTGCACAAGAGACCCAGTACTTC. Encoded protein: CASSPVGAQETQYF. The gene calls are TRBV18 and TRBJ2-5; D is ambiguous. The V gene lost 2 bases and the J gene lost 2 bases, with 9 bases spanning the gap. Germline V gene lookup returns CDR1 KGHSH and CDR2 LQKENI. This CDR3 has 14 residues.

This clonotype was seen only a few times. The chain uses TRBV2 and TRBJ2-1; possible D gene TRBD1, 5 bases. Germline lookup yields CDR1 SNHLY and CDR2 FYNNEI. The CDR3 runs 13 residues. Trimming removed 11 bases at V and 8 bases at J, with 19 bases between. CDR3 coding DNA: TGTGCCCTTAAAGGTTGGCAGGGCGATGAGCAGTTCTTC. It yields the protein CALKGWQGDEQFF.

This chain connects TRBV5-4 to TRBJ2-4; a possible D gene is TRBD2 (6 bases). This CDR3 is 14 amino acids long. V was trimmed by 4 bases and J by 1 base, leaving 9 bases between them. Per germline, CDR1 SGHNT and CDR2 YYREEE (reference sequence). The CDR3, as DNA: TGTGCCAGCAGCATGGAGGGGGCCAAAAACATTCAGTACTTC. It yields the protein CASSMEGAKNIQYF.

This sequence joins TRBV28 and TRBJ1-1, with D tentatively TRBD1 (6 bases). CDR3 length equals 11 residues. Trimming removed 6 bases from V and 9 bases from J, with 11 bases in between. CDR1 and CDR2 (germline): MDHEN, SYDVKM. CDR3 region: CASSQGQQAFF. The CDR3 nucleotides are TGTGCCAGCAGCCAAGGACAGCAAGCTTTCTTT. The variable domain in full, with the rest retrieved from reference TRBV28 and TRBJ1-1, is DVKVTQSSRYLVKRTGEKVFLECVQDMDHENMFWYRQDPGLGLRLIYFSYDVKMKEKGDIPEGYSVSREKKERFSLILESASTNQTSMYLCASSQGQQAFFGQGTRLTVV.

This clonotype was observed once. This may stem from a read error, because a much larger clone lies one nucleotide away. For the CDR3, the DNA is TGTGCCAGCAGTGATCCAACAGTAAGCTCCGAGCAGTACTTC. Translation: CASSDPTVSSEQYF. This chain connects TRBV25-1 to TRBJ2-7; no clear D. In germline, CDR1 is MGHDK, CDR2 SYGVNS. The V end was cut by 3 bases, the J end by 6 bases, with 15 bases between. The CDR3 is made up of 14 amino acids.

This clonotype was counted only a few times. The chain links TRBV7-2 to TRBJ2-7, with a possible D match to TRBD1 (6 bases). Germline loops: CDR1 SGHTA, CDR2 FQGNSA. The CDR3 is 14 residues long. The V and J ends lost 5 bases and 0 bases respectively, with 11 bases between them. For the CDR3, the DNA is TGTGCCAGCAGCCCTATGGGGGCCTCCTACGAGCAGTACTTC. This gives the protein CASSPMGASYEQYF.

CDR3 sequence reads: CASSAFQGDEQFF. The CDR3 DNA follows: TGTGCCAGCAGCGCATTCCAGGGCGATGAGCAGTTCTTC. The rearrangement links TRBV12-3 or TRBV12-4 to TRBJ2-1, with a weak D call TRBD1 (5 bases). CDR3 length: 13 residues. The V end lost 6 bases, the J end lost 8 bases, and 14 bases lay between the germline ends.

The chain combines TRBV7-2 with TRBJ1-6, with D maybe TRBD1 (5 bases). This CDR3 region has 14 residues. V shed 8 bases and J shed 5 bases, with 13 bases lying between them. Germline V lookup: CDR1 SGHTA, CDR2 FQGNSA. CDR3 in amino acids: CASSRGINNSPLHF. The CDR3 DNA reads TGTGCCAGCTCTAGGGGCATAAATAATTCACCCCTCCACTTT.